The clone carrying this T cell receptor beta chain was detected only once. The antigen remains undetermined. The data are from a study of post-analysis software for immune sequencing data. General observations from the study: Strong co-clustering by F measure was seen for same-batch samples. TRBV5-6, TRBV5-1 and TRBV20-1 belonged to a set of roughly 5 TRBV segments that were more frequent in patients than controls.

In germline, CDR1 is SGDLS, CDR2 YYNGEE. This CDR3 has 19 amino acids. Trimming removed 4 bases at V and 3 bases at J, with 26 bases between. TCR beta cDNA libraries included unique molecular identifiers. In TCRdb, the PCR reads were re-called with MiXCR into one record per CDR3 protein. The sample includes hundreds of thousands of distinct CDR3 sequences, approximately 59% seen only once; the top ten take around 11%. V usage is TRBV9 and J usage is TRBJ2-1, with TRBD2 as a possible D gene (6 bases). The sample taken for sequencing was blood. This sequence was found in a girl aged 2 to 9 with multiple sclerosis. Written as DNA, the CDR3 is TGTGCCAGCAGCCGCCAGGGCGGGACCACCCCTACACGCTACAATGAGCAGTTCTTC. This translates into CASSRQGGTTPTRYNEQFF.